This TCR beta chain was sequenced during a study of cytomegalovirus exposure and HLA in healthy donors (dated by TCRdb to 2016 to 2017). In terms of the full investigation: In an earlier analysis of under 600 of the donors, roughly 300 Gb of sequence data and roughly 100 million unique TCR beta sequences from some 170 million T cells were reported. Approximately 310 gigabases of sequencing data and 78 million or so unique TCR sequences were included in an early release covering about 700 HLA-typed donors. Of the approximately 400 genotyped donors, about 84% fell in the genetic ancestry cluster associated with self-reported Caucasian donors. The aim of the study was to test whether cataloging public T cell receptors could identify signatures of past pathogen exposure. Using immunosequencing, the study profiled T cell repertoires from 640 or so subjects and related those repertoires to cytomegalovirus serostatus. A separate validation cohort of 100 to 150 different subjects was used in addition to the 666-subject first cohort. To predict cytomegalovirus infection status, the study brought together high-throughput TCR immunosequencing, statistical association of individual TCRs with disease status, and machine learning. A later analysis re-examined previously published TCR beta repertoires from 600 to 700 donors and added high-resolution HLA genotyping to investigate patterns of TCR occurrence. In the later analysis, no new phenotypic data were used to find candidate immune exposures; instead, reliance was placed on TCR beta sequences and their occurrence across donors. In an earlier analysis of around 540 of the donors, high-throughput TCR beta sequencing was used to judge whether each TCR beta V gene segment behaved as functional or pseudogenic. Alongside the repertoire data, information on donor age, sex, ethnicity and CMV serostatus was compiled. A later genetic analysis used genome-wide SNP genotypes for about 60% of the roughly 670 donors, treating that subset as a discovery cohort. Every repertoire in the discovery cohort had been generated on one and the same sequencing platform. Class I and class II HLA loci were covered by the typing at four-digit resolution. Typing coverage varied by locus: roughly 620-640 donors for A, B, C, DRB1 and DQB1; approximately 500 for DQA1; more than 600 for DPA1; around 490 for DPB1. About five DR-DQ haplotypes were treated as single units for association and clustering because of strong linkage in the cohort. Among roughly 400 genotyped donors of the cohort, an average of about 240,000 unique TCR beta nucleotide sequences was sequenced per donor, of which about 18% were non-productive. Study-wide conclusions, independent of this receptor: The study gave a list of around 170 TCR beta chains associated with cytomegalovirus. The sequencing pipeline was judged likely to have produced a cluster of highly shared sequence variants as a technical artifact. According to a later analysis, TCR association rates differed among HLA loci, with DRB1 alleles showing the most associated TCRs and HLA-C alleles showing the fewest. A later genetic analysis associated a missense DCLRE1C variant with V-gene and J-gene trimming of TCR beta chains, and an independent cohort replicated the association. Linkage disequilibrium might explain the correlated functional status among segregating V segments, but an unknown experimental factor could not be excluded. Immune exposure information for the cohort was limited to CMV serostatus. According to a later analysis, parvovirus B19, influenza, CMV and Epstein-Barr virus appeared linked to several top co-occurrence clusters. It was suggested by the authors that the approach could potentially be generalized to other disease states and immunological phenotypes. Compared with equally common non-associated chains, HLA-associated TCR beta chains in a later analysis were more clonally expanded and had lower generation probabilities. When HLA alleles, especially DR and DQ, strongly co-occurred, attributing TCR associations to individual alleles was difficult. A further reported finding was that TCR beta sequences accurately predicted the HLA-A and HLA-B alleles for most subjects in the first cohort. A later analysis found that most CMV-associated TCR beta chains appeared HLA-restricted, with HLA associations seemingly driven largely by CMV exposure. Most TCR sequences were seen in very few donors, while some public TCRs were found in many individuals. In both the original and validation cohorts, the classifier was reported to diagnose cytomegalovirus status with high specificity and sensitivity. The earlier analysis of some 560 of the donors excluded 15 to 20 rarely observed V segments, including chromosome 9 orphons, because counts were too low. An earlier analysis of around 600 of the donors showed that most TCR beta V segments appeared in productive rearrangements either about 87% or about 30% of the time, which broadly matched IMGT annotations. Because some donors lacked HLA typing at each locus, the association tests relied only on the typed subset. In a later genetic analysis, fewer N-insertions in productive TCRs were reported among donors in an Asian-associated ancestry cluster than the approximately 710-donor mean. This cohort had only TCR beta chains sequenced, and the lack of alpha or paired-chain data limited which features could be detected. A few of the identified cytomegalovirus-associated TCR beta chains were confirmed in vitro to be specific for cytomegalovirus antigens. Roughly uniform sequencing depth across donors was assumed in presence/absence analyses, although this assumption may not hold. The 87-base-pair reads could not distinguish some IMGT-functional V segments, including TRBV6-2 and TRBV6-3, so those segments were excluded. At a false discovery rate of 0.05, a later analysis linked roughly 17,000 TCR beta sequences to specific HLA alleles.

In total, just over 650 healthy bone marrow donors made up the cohort. All cohort members were sampled while nominally healthy, although unrecorded immune exposures were likely present. The donor was CMV seronegative and was included in the group of hundreds of seronegative cohort members. A peripheral blood sample was provided by each donor, and peripheral blood mononuclear cells were used for TCR beta sequencing. Genomic DNA extraction from the blood cell samples was performed with the Qiagen DNeasy Blood Extraction Kit. Turning to this clone: Its antigen remains undetermined. No per-base quality is available; no much larger clone lies one base away.

CDR1 and CDR2, per the germline V gene, are SGHVS and FQNEAQ. V is trimmed back by 5 bases and J by 3 bases, and the junction contains 12 bases that no gene match accounts for. Its CDR3 holds 16 amino acids, cysteine through phenylalanine. Just CDR3 DNA is preserved here, 48 bases in frame from base 1. Library construction relied on the immunoSEQ multiplex PCR assay. For the multiplex PCR, a mixture combining 60 forward primers for TCR Vbeta segments and 13 reverse primers for TCR Jbeta segments was used. Amplification of the CDR3 region of rearranged TCR beta genes was performed with a multiplex PCR assay on genomic DNA. The Illumina HiSeq System was used to sequence the amplified TCR beta libraries as 87-base-pair reads. Turning to the authors' computational methods: A later analysis tallied approximately 87 million unique TCR beta chains across the 550 to 850 repertoires, and around 10 million of those chains were shared by two or more donors. Raw reads were error-corrected and collapsed into unique sequences with a nearest-neighbor algorithm that merged closely related sequences to remove PCR and sequencing errors. CDR3 sequences were aligned to IMGT reference sequences to assign V, D and J gene segments. For a sequence to be retained, a match of at least six nucleotides was required to both a V gene segment and a J gene segment. Rearrangements were called productive when the CDR3 lacked stop codons and stayed in frame with V and J; all others were non-productive. Following IMGT convention, CDR3 was defined as the stretch from the second conserved V-encoded cysteine up to the conserved J-encoded phenylalanine. The earlier analysis of 450 to 750 of the donors excluded any sequence lacking an unambiguous match to a single V gene segment. In an earlier analysis of 587 of the donors, V segments were called functional above 56.7% productive rearrangements and were called segregating when the between-donor standard deviation exceeded 5%. To diagnose cytomegalovirus status from the catalog of TCR beta chain sequences, a statistical classification framework was built. A later analysis assigned V and J genes by comparing TCR nucleotide sequences with IMGT/GENE-DB human TR gene sequences. A later analysis assigned CDR3 sequences and most-parsimonious VDJ recombination scenarios with the TCRdist pipeline. In a later analysis, every TCR beta chain was defined by the combination of its CDR3 amino acid sequence and its V-gene family, and reads without a unique V-gene family were dropped. In a later analysis, fewer than 600 highly shared, low-generation-probability nucleotide sequences were removed to address suspected cross-contamination and a sequencing artifact. A later analysis calculated a clonal expansion index for each public chain from normalized within-repertoire ranks of inferred template counts. In a later analysis, generation probabilities were computed with a VDJ recombination model fitted to out-of-frame rearrangements, and the resulting probabilities were checked against IGoR. In a later analysis, TCR-TCR, TCR-HLA and TCR-CMV co-occurrence was scored with hypergeometric tests, and a repertoire-size bias correction was applied to TCR pairs. In a later analysis, false discovery rates were estimated by permuting HLA or CMV assignments 20 times. In a later analysis, co-occurring TCRs were grouped with DBSCAN, and TCRdist sequence similarity was added when clustering was performed within HLA-allele-positive subsets. Repertoires with fewer than 30,000 or more than 120,000 public chains, plus five repertoires with anomalous nucleotide sharing, were excluded from co-occurrence clustering. TCRdb stores this immuneACCESS table with in-frame sequences only. Part of the clones is absent; in the studies checked, under half of the shortfall reflects unresolved V genes, and no reason is known for the rest. V and J calls and clone size are as listed in that table; D and trimming were resolved from the DNA. The sample yields under 200,000 clones; around 77% were counted once. The top ten hold about 2.4% of the sample.

Sequencing was carried out using PBMCs. The clonotype was recovered from a man aged 60 to 69 in good health and CMV-seronegative. The chain employs TRBV7-8 and TRBJ2-7; TRBD2 lines up with 8 middle nucleotides. The sequenced DNA is TGTGCCAGCAGCCCCCGGGGTAGCGGGGTTTTCTACGAGCAGTACTTC. This yields the protein CASSPRGSGVFYEQYF.